This is a list of T cell receptor beta chains from one sample in a study of response to subunit inactivated influenza vaccine. TCRdb reanalysed the RT-PCR reads using MiXCR and keeps one entry per CDR3 protein. Among 630,000 or so distinct CDR3 sequences listed, less than 20% were seen once. Sequences were derived from PBMCs from blood, sampled 11 to 12 days after vaccination. Every receptor here comes from a man aged 45 to 65 who received an inactivated influenza vaccine. Each CDR3 is given with its conserved first and last residue. Fields, in order: J gene, V gene, clone size, D gene, CDR3 protein, CDR3 DNA. A D gene is named only where the DNA matches it firmly. Rows may omit the clone size; those that give it use once, few, many or a size class.

TRBJ2-5 | TRBV20-1 | few | . | CSAIGGSGRFATQYF | TGCAGTGCTATCGGTGGGTCAGGTCGGTTTGCGACCCAGTACTTC
TRBJ1-4 | TRBV20-1 | once | . | CSARDLRGSNEKLFF | TGCAGTGCTAGAGATCTTAGGGGGTCTAATGAAAAACTGTTTTTT
TRBJ2-1 | TRBV20-1 | . | . | CSATGPGHDEQFF | TGCAGTGCTACGGGACCGGGGCACGATGAGCAGTTCTTC
TRBJ2-3 | TRBV13 | few | TRBD2 | CASSSRLAGGVTDTQYF | TGTGCCAGCAGCTCCCGTTTGGCGGGGGGAGTAACAGATACGCAGTATTTT
TRBJ2-7 | TRBV12-3/TRBV12-4 | . | TRBD2 | CASSSWTSGGIEQYF | TGTGCCAGCAGTTCCTGGACTAGCGGGGGGATTGAGCAGTACTTC
TRBJ2-3 | TRBV3-1 | . | . | CASSQLRPGPPTDTQYF | TGTGCCAGCAGCCAACTCCGCCCGGGACCTCCGACAGATACGCAGTATTTT
TRBJ2-7 | TRBV6-1 | few | . | CASARKSAYEQYF | TGTGCCAGCGCCCGGAAATCTGCTTACGAGCAGTACTTC
TRBJ1-4 | TRBV12-3/TRBV12-4 | many | . | CASSFRGDEKLFF | TGTGCCAGCAGCTTCAGGGGAGATGAAAAACTGTTTTTT
TRBJ2-5 | TRBV29-1 | few | . | CSVEGGGWETQYF | TGCAGCGTTGAAGGCGGCGGGTGGGAGACCCAGTACTTC
TRBJ1-6 | TRBV29-1 | few | . | CSVRDTGGSPLHF | TGCAGCGTGCGGGACACGGGCGGTTCACCCCTCCACTTT
TRBJ2-1 | TRBV3-1 | . | . | CASSHERGSQFF | TGTGCCAGCAGCCATGAGAGGGGGTCGCAGTTCTTC
TRBJ2-3 | TRBV6-1 | . | . | CASSVKADTDTQYF | TGTGCCAGCAGTGTGAAAGCGGACACAGATACGCAGTATTTT
TRBJ1-5 | TRBV6-6 | few | . | CASSSPPGAQHF | TGTGCCAGCAGTTCCCCTCCGGGGGCCCAGCATTTT
TRBJ1-2 | TRBV4-1 | few | . | CASSQAGWGGSEGYGYTF | TGCGCCAGCAGCCAAGCAGGTTGGGGGGGATCAGAGGGCTATGGCTACACCTTC
TRBJ2-2 | TRBV5-1 | . | . | CASSLSVTTGELFF | TGCGCCAGCAGCTTGTCAGTAACCACCGGGGAGCTGTTTTTT
TRBJ2-1 | TRBV3-1 | few | . | CASSLLGGRTYNEQFF | TGTGCCAGCAGCCTACTTGGGGGACGAACCTACAATGAGCAGTTCTTC
TRBJ1-6 | TRBV6-2/TRBV6-3 | . | TRBD1 | CASSNHRDRSSYNSPLHF | TGTGCCAGCAGTAACCACCGGGACAGGAGCTCCTATAACTCACCCCTCCACTTT